This TCR beta chain emerged from a study of T cells in Graves' hyperthyroidism and ophthalmopathy (dated by TCRdb to between 2018 and 2021). Regarding the study in general: Peripheral blood was sampled at the time of initial diagnosis, prior to any treatment. To identify TCR V-J signatures that set the groups apart, the researchers used a discovery cohort of 100 patients, made up of 43 with Graves' ophthalmopathy and some 55 with stable Graves' hyperthyroidism. TCR Vbeta CDR3 sequencing of roughly 140 peripheral blood samples (43 ophthalmopathy, roughly 74 hyperthyroidism and roughly 17 progressor patients) is reported in the paper. The study also compared thyroid tissue and blood T-cell repertoires from several Graves' hyperthyroidism patients. An independent validation cohort of under 20 hyperthyroidism patients and 17 patients who later progressed to ophthalmopathy tested prospective prediction of ophthalmopathy. After sampling, hyperthyroidism patients received methimazole starting at 30 mg daily, and ophthalmopathy patients received high-dose intravenous methylprednisolone. The roughly 94 discovery patients were randomly divided into training and test sets at a 7:3 ratio. Study-wide findings and limitations: In validation, the model predicted progression to ophthalmopathy with over 65% sensitivity and less than 80% specificity, a median of 6.5 months before onset. In cross-validation, a model built on a 13 V-J signature told ophthalmopathy apart from stable hyperthyroidism with approximately 90% sensitivity and about 81% specificity, and in testing the same model reached 80%/75%. Blood samples also contained most of the expanded thyroid clonotypes (frequency above 0.001), which suggests that blood repertoires may reflect thyroid immune responses. No statistical method was used to set the sample size in advance, and investigators knew the group allocation.

From the cysteine through the phenylalanine, the CDR3 covers 16 amino acids. CDR3 DNA is the only sequence kept; it has 48 bases, read in frame from the first base. Trimmed from V: 1 base; trimmed from J: 5 bases; junction bases lacking a gene match: 6. Per the germline V gene, SGHTA is the CDR1 and FQGTGA is the CDR2. Amplification of TCR beta CDR3 regions was carried out from RNA transcripts. A first-round RT-PCR of the TCR CDR3 used the HTBI primer set with the Qiagen OneStep RT-PCR kit. The libraries were constructed in a second round of multiplex PCR and then size-selected and purified. Paired-end sequencing of the libraries was performed with 100 bp reads on an Illumina HiSeq2000. From the authors' description of their analysis: SOAPnuke was used to process the raw data, with reads discarded if the reads contained adapters or uncalled bases, had a mean Phred below 15, or lacked an exact constant-primer or identifier match. High-quality paired reads were merged using COPE v1.2.5, and each unique nucleotide sequence was defined as a clonotype. MiTCR v1.1 was used to align the clonotypes against IMGT TRBV, TRBD and TRBJ reference segments. Analysis was restricted to V-J combinations with a frequency above 0.0001, which covered 99.2% of repertoires. A TCS score was defined as the ratio of F50 (clonal expansion) to E x V (chaos), with BLOSUM62-based TCRdist applied between CDR3 peptides within each V-J. Welch's t-statistics and random forest reduced some 510 V-J features to fewer than 15, which were used in a naive Bayes classifier (R e1071). The Morisita-Horn index was used to measure how similar the thyroid and blood repertoires were. Through fastp at Q25 and MiXCR, TCRdb rebuilt clones from the public reads, retaining in-frame beta chains. Each CDR3 protein gets just one entry, which takes the most common genes and DNA from the rows behind it. The V and J calls were determined by TCRdb, not by the authors. The table for this sample lists around 610,000 distinct CDR3 sequences; 14% to 15% of them were counted only once. 3.5% to 4.5% of the sample is in the top ten clones.

This clonotype was seen more than once but under ten times. Its antigen remains unidentified. No base-level quality is on record; no much larger clone is a single base apart. Ophthalmopathy patients had moderately to severely active disease, Clinical Activity Score of at least 3, NOSPECS grade of at least 4, and duration under 3 months. Patients with uncontrolled infections, other autoimmune diseases, pregnancy or lactation were excluded. Clinical symptoms, serum thyroxine and TRAb, thyroid ultrasound, and orbital computed tomography formed the basis for the diagnoses. PBMCs were isolated from more than 8 ml of fresh peripheral blood by Ficoll-Paque density gradient centrifugation. Trizol reagent was used to extract total RNA, and RNA quality was then checked on an Agilent 2100 Bioanalyzer.

This sequence uses TRBV7-3 and TRBJ2-2; TRBD2 aligns with 8 central bases. This TCR came from a middle-aged woman with Graves' ophthalmopathy. The sequenced sample was blood. The CDR3 loop reads CASSLSPAGATGELFF. The nucleotide sequence is given as TGTGCCAGCAGCTTAAGCCCAGCGGGAGCTACCGGGGAGCTGTTTTTT. With the rest looked up from the reference TRBV7-3 and TRBJ2-2 genes rather than sequenced, the full variable domain is GAGVSQTPSNKVTEKGKYVELRCDPISGHTALYWYRQSLGQGPEFLIYFQGTGAADDSGLPNDRFFAVRPEGSVSTLKIQRTERGDSAVYLCASSLSPAGATGELFFGEGSRLTVL.